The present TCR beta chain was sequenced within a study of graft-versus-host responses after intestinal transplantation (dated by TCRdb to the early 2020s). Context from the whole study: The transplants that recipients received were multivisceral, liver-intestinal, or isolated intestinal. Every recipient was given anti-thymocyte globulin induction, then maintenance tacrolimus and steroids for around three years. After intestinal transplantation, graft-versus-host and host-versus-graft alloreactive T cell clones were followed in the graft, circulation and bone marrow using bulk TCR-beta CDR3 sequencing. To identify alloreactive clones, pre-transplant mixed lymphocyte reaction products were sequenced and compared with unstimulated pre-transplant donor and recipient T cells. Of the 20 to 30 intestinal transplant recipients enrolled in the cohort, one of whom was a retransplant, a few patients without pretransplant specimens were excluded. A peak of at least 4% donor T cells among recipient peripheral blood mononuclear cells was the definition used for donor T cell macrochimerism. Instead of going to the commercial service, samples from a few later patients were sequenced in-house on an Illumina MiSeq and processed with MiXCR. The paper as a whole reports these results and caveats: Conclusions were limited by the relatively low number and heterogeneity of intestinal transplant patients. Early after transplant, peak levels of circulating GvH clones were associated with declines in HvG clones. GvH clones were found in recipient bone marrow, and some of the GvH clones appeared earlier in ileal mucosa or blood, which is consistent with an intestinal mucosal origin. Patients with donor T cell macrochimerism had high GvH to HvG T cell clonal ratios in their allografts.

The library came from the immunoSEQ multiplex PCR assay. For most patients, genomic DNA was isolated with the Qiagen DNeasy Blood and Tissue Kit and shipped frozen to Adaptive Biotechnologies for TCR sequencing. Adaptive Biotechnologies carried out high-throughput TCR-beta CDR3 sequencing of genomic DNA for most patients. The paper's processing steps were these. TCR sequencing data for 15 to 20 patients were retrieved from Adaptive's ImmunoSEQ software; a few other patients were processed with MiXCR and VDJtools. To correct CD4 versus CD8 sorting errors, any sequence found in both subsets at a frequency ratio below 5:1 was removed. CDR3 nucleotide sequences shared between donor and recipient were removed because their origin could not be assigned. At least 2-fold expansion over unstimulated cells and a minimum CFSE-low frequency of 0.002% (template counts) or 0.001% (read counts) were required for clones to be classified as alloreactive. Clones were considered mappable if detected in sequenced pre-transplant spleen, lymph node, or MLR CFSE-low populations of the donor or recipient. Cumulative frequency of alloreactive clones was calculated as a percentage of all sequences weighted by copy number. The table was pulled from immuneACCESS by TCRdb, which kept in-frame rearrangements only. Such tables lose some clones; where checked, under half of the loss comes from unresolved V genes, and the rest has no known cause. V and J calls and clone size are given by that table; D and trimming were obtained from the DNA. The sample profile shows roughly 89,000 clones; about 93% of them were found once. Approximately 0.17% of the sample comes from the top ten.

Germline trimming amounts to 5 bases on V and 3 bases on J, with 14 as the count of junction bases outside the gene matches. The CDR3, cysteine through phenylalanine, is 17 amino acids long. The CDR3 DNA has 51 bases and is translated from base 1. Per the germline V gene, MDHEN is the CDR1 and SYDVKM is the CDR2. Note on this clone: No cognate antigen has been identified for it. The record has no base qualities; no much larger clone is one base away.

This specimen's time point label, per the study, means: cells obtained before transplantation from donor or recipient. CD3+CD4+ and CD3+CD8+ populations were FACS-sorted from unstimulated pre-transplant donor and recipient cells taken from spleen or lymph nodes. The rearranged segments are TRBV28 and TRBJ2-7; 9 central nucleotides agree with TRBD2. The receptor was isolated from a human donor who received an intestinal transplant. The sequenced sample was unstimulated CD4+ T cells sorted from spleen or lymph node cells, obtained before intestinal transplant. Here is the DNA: TGTGCCAGCAGTCCACCGGGACTAGCAATCGGCAACTACGAGCAGTACTTC. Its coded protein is CASSPPGLAIGNYEQYF. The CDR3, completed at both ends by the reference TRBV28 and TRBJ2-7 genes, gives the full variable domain DVKVTQSSRYLVKRTGEKVFLECVQDMDHENMFWYRQDPGLGLRLIYFSYDVKMKEKGDIPEGYSVSREKKERFSLILESASTNQTSMYLCASSPPGLAIGNYEQYFGPGTRLTVT.